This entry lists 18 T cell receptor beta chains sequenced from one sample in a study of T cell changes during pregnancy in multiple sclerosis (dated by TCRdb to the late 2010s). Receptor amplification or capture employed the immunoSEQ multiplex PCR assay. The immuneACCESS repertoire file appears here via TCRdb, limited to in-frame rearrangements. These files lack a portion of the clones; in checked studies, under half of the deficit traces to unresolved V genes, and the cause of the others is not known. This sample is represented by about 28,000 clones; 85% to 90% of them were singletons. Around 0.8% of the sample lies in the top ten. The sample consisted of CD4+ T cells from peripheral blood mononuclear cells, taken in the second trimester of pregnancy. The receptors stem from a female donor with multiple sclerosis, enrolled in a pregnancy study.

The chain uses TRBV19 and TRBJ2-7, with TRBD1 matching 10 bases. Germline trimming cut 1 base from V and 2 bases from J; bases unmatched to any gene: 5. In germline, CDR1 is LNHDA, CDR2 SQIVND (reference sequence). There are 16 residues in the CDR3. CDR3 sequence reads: CASSIALDRGAYEQYF. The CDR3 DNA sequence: TGTGCCAGTAGTATAGCACTGGACAGGGGGGCCTACGAGCAGTACTTC.

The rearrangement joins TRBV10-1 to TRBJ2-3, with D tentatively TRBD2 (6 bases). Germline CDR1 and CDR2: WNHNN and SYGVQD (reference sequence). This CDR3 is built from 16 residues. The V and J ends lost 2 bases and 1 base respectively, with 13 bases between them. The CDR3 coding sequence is TGCGCCAGCAGTGAGGGGGGGATTGGGGGCACAGATACGCAGTATTTT. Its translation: CASSEGGIGGTDTQYF.

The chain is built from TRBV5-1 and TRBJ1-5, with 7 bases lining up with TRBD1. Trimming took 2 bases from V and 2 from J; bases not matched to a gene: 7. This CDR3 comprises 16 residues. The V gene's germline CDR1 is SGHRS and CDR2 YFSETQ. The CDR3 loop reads CASSLSTGDGNQPQHF. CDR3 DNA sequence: TGCGCCAGCAGCTTATCAACAGGGGACGGCAATCAGCCCCAGCATTTT.

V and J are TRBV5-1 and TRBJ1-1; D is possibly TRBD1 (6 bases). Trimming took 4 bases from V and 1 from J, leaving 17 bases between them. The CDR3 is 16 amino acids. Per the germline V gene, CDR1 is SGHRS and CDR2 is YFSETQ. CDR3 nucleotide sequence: TGCGCCAGCAGCCCCATCCCCGGACAGCCGAACACTGAAGCTTTCTTT. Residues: CASSPIPGQPNTEAFF.

The CDR3 sequence is CAAGRQGRLYSYNEQFF. The CDR3, as DNA: TGTGCCGCGGGGAGACAGGGTCGGTTATACTCCTACAATGAGCAGTTCTTC. The V gene is TRBV19, the J gene TRBJ2-1; tentatively, D is TRBD1 (7 bases). The V end lost 11 bases, the J end lost 0 bases, and 23 bases lay between the germline ends. The CDR3 length is 17 residues. Germline CDR1 LNHDA, CDR2 SQIVND (reference sequence).

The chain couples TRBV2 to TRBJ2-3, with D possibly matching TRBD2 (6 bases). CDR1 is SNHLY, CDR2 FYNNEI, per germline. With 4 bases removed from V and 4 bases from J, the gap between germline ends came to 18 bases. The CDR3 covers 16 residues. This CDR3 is CASSVDGVAVPDTQYF. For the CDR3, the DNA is TGTGCCAGCAGTGTAGATGGAGTAGCGGTCCCAGATACGCAGTATTTT.

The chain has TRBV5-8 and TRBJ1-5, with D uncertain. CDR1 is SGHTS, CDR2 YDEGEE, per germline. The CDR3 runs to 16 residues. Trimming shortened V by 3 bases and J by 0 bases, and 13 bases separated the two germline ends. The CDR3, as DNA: TGTGCCAGCAGCTCCGACTTGACCCATAGCAATCAGCCCCAGCATTTT. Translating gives CASSSDLTHSNQPQHF.

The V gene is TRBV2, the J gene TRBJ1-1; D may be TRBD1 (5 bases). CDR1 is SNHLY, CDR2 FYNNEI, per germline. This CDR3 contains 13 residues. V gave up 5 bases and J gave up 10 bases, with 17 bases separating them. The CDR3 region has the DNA TGTGCCAGCAGTTCTGGGACTTTGCGCGGAGCTTTCTTT. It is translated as CASSSGTLRGAFF.

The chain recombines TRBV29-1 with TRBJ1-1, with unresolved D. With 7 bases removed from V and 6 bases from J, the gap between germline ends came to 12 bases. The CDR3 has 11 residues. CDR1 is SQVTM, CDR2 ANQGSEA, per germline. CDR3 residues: CSANVAAEAFF. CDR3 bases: TGCAGCGCCAATGTGGCGGCTGAAGCTTTCTTT.

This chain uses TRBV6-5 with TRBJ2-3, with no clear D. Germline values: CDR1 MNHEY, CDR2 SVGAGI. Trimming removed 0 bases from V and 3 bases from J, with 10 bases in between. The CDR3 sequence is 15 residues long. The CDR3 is CASSYSIQFTDTQYF. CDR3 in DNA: TGTGCCAGCAGTTACTCGATACAGTTTACAGATACGCAGTATTTT.

CDR3 bases: TGTGCCAGCAGCTTAGACTGGTTGACCGGGGAGCTGTTTTTT. Its protein product is CASSLDWLTGELFF. The rearrangement joins TRBV7-3 to TRBJ2-2; no reliable D call. The length of the CDR3 is 14 residues. The germline CDR1 and CDR2 sequences are SGHTA and FQGTGA. Trimming took off 2 bases at V and 5 bases at J, with 9 bases between the two ends.

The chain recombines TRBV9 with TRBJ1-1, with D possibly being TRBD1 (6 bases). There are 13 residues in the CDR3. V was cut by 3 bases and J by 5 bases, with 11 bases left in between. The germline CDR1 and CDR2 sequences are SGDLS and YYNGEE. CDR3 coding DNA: TGTGCCAGCAGCGCACAGGGATGGACTGAAGCTTTCTTT. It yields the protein CASSAQGWTEAFF.

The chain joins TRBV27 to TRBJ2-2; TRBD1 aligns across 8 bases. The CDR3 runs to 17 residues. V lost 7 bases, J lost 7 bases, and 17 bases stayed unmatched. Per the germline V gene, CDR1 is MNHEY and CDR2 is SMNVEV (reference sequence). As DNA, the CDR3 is TGTGCCAGCAAATGGGGGACCGACCCGACAGGGGACGGGGAGCTGTTTTTT. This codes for CASKWGTDPTGDGELFF.

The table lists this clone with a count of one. The CDR3 nucleotides are TGTGCCATCAGTGAGCCCCGACAGGGGAAAGCTTTCTTT. It encodes CAISEPRQGKAFF. J is TRBJ1-1 and V is TRBV10-3; the match to TRBD1 covers 8 bases. Trimming took 2 bases from V and 9 from J; bases not matched to a gene: 5. The CDR3 consists of 13 residues. Per the germline V gene, CDR1 is ENHRY and CDR2 is SYGVKD.

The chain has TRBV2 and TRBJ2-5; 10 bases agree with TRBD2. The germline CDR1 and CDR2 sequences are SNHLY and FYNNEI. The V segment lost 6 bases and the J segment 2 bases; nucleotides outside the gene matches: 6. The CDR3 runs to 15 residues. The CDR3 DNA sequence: TGTGCCAGCAGCTCACTACTAGCGGGGCAAGAGACCCAGTACTTC. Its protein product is CASSSLLAGQETQYF.

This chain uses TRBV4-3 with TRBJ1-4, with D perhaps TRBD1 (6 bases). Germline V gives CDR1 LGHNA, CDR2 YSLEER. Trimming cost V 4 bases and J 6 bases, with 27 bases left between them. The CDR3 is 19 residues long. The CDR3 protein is CASSPKELPRGARHEKLFF. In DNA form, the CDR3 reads TGCGCCAGCAGCCCCAAGGAATTACCCCGGGGGGCGCGTCATGAAAAACTGTTTTTT.

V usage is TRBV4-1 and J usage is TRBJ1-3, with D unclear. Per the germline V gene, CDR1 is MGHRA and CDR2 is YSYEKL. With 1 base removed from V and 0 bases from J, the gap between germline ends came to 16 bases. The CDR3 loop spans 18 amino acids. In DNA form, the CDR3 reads TGCGCCAGCAGCCAAGCAAGAGCTCTATTCTTCTCTGGAAACACCATATATTTT. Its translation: CASSQARALFFSGNTIYF.

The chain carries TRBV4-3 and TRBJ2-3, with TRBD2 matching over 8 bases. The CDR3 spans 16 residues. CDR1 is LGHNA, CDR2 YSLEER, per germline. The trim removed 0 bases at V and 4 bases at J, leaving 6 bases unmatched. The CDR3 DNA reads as TGCGCCAGCAGCCAAGATGGTGCCGGGGGGGCAGATACGCAGTATTTT. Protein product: CASSQDGAGGADTQYF.